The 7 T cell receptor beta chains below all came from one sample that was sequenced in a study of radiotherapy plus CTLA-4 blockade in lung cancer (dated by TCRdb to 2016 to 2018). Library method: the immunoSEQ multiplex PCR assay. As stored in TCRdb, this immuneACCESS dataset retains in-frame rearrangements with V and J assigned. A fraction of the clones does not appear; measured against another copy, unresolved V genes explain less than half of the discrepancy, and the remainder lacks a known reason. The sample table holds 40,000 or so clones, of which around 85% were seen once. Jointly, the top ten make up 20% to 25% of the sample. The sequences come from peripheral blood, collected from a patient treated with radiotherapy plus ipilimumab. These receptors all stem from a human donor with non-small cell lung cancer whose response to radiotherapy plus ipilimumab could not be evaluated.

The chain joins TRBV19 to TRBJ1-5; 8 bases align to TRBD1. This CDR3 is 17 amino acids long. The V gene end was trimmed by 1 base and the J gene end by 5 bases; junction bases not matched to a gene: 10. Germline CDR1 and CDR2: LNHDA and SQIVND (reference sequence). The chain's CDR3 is CASSIVGSYRGDQPQHF. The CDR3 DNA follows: TGTGCCAGTAGTATAGTGGGTTCCTACAGGGGGGATCAGCCCCAGCATTTT.

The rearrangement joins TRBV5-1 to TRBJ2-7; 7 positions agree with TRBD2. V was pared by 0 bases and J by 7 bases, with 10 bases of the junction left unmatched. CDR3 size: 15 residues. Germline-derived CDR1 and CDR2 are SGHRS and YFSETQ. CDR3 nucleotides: TGCGCCAGCAGCTTGGGGCCGGGGGGAGCGGATGAGCAGTACTTC. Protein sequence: CASSLGPGGADEQYF. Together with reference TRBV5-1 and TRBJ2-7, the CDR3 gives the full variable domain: KAGVTQTPRYLIKTRGQQVTLSCSPISGHRSVSWYQQTPGQGLQFLFEYFSETQRNKGNFPGRFSGRQFSNSRSEMNVSTLELGDSALYLCASSLGPGGADEQYFGPGTRLTVT.

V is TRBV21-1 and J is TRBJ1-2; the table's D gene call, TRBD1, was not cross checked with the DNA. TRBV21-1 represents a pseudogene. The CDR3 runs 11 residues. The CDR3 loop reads CASMGRHGYTF. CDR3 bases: TGTGCCAGCATGGGGCGACATGGCTACACCTTC.

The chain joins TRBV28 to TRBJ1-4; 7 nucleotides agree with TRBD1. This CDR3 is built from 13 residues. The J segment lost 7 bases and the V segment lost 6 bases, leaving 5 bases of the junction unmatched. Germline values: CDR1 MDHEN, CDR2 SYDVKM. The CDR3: CASSTNRGEKLFF. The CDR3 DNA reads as TGTGCCAGCAGCACAAACAGGGGTGAAAAACTGTTTTTT. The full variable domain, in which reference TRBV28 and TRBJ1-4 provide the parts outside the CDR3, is DVKVTQSSRYLVKRTGEKVFLECVQDMDHENMFWYRQDPGLGLRLIYFSYDVKMKEKGDIPEGYSVSREKKERFSLILESASTNQTSMYLCASSTNRGEKLFFGSGTQLSVL.

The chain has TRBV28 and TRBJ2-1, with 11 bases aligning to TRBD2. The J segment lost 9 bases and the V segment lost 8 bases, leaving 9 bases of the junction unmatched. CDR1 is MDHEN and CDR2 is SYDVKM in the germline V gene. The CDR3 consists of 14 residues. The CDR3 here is CASRPGLAGGEQFF. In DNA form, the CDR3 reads TGTGCCAGCCGTCCTGGGCTAGCGGGGGGTGAGCAGTTCTTC.

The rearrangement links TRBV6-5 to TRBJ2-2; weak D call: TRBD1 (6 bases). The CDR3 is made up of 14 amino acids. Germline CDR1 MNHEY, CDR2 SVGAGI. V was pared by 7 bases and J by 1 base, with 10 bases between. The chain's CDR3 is CASTLQGNTGELFF. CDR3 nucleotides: TGTGCCAGCACCTTACAGGGGAACACCGGGGAGCTGTTTTTT.

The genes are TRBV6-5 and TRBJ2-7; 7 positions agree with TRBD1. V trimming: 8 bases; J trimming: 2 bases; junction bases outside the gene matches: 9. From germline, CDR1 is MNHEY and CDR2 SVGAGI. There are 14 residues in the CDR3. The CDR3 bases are TGTGCCAGCGGCCCCCGACAGGGCACCTACGAGCAGTACTTC. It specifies CASGPRQGTYEQYF.